This T cell receptor beta chain was documented in a study of blood T cell repertoires in COVID-19. Across the whole study: Researchers got acute and convalescent COVID-19 samples from the United States, Italy and Spain. Sources were T cells, B-cell-depleted T cells, or PBMCs; the material itself was cDNA or gDNA.

The CDR3 consists of 15 residues. The germline CDR1 and CDR2 sequences are LNHDA and SQIVND (reference sequence). The trim removed 5 bases at V and 4 bases at J, leaving 8 bases unmatched. Per the original methods: Researchers report that nucleated cell counts were estimated from reference gene primer amplification. Assay: immunoSEQ multiplex PCR; the TCRdb copy retains only in-frame clones and omits some. The D gene and trimming were derived from the DNA, and the V and J assignments and clone size from that table. The sample gives tens of thousands of clones, roughly 86% of which show up once; around 20% is in the top ten.

The gene calls are TRBV19 and TRBJ2-3, with 8 bases aligning to TRBD2. This receptor was obtained from a man aged 50 to 59 in a cohort sampled during active COVID-19. Sequenced material: peripheral blood. DNA of the CDR3: TGTGCCAGTAGTCCTCCAGCGGGAGTGGCAGATACGCAGTATTTT. It yields the protein CASSPPAGVADTQYF.